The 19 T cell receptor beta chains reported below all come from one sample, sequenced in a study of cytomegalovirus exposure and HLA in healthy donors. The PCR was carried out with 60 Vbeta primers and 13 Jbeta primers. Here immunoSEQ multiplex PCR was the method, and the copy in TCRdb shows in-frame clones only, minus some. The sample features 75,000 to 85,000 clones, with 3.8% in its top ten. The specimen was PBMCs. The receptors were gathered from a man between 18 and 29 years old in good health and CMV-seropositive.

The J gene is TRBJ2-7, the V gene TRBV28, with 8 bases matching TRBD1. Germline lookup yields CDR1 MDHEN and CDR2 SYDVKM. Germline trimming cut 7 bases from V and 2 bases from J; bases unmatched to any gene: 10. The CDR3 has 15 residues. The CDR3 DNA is TGTGCCAGCATCCAGGCCGGGACAGGCACCTACGAGCAGTACTTC. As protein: CASIQAGTGTYEQYF.

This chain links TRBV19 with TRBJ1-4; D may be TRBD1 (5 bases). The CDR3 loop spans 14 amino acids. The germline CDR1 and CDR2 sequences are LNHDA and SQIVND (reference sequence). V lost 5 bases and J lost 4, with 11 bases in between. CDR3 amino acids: CASSARGGNEKLFF. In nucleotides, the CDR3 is TGTGCCAGTAGTGCCCGGGGGGGTAATGAAAAACTGTTTTTT.

The CDR3 DNA follows: TGTGCCAGCCGTTCCCTAAAAGCTGCAACTAATGAAAAACTGTTTTTT. It yields the protein CASRSLKAATNEKLFF. The V and J genes are TRBV27 and TRBJ1-4; no clear D. Germline V gives CDR1 MNHEY, CDR2 SMNVEV (reference sequence). The CDR3 sequence is 16 residues long. Trimming stripped 8 bases from V and 0 bases from J, with 16 bases between.

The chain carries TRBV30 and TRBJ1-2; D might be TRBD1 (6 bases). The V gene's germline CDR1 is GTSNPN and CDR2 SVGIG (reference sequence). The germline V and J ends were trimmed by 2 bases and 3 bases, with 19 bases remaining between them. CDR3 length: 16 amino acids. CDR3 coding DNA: TGTGCCTGGAGTCCACCGACAGGTGGTGGTTACTATGGCTACACCTTC. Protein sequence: CAWSPPTGGGYYGYTF.

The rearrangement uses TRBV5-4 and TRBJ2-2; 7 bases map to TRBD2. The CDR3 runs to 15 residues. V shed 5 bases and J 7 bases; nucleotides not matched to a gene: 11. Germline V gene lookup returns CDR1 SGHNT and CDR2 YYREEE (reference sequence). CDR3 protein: CASSPGLLTVGELFF. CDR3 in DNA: TGTGCCAGCAGTCCGGGACTATTAACGGTCGGGGAGCTGTTTTTT.

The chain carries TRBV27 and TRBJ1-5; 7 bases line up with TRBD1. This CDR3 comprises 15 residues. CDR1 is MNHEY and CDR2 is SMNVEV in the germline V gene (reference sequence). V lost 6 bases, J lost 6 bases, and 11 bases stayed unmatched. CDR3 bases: TGTGCCAGCAGCAAGGCTGACAGGGAGGCTCAGCCCCAGCATTTT. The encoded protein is CASSKADREAQPQHF.

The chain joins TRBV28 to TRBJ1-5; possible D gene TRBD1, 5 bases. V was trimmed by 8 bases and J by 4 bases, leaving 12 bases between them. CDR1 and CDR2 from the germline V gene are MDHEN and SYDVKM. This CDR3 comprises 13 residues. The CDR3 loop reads CASGPGGNQPQHF. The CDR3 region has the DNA TGTGCCAGCGGCCCCGGGGGGAATCAGCCCCAGCATTTT.

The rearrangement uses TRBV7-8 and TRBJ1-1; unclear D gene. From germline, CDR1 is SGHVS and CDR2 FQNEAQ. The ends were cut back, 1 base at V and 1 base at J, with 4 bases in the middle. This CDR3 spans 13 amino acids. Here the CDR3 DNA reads TGTGCCAGCAGCTTAGAGAGGAACACTGAAGCTTTCTTT. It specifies CASSLERNTEAFF.

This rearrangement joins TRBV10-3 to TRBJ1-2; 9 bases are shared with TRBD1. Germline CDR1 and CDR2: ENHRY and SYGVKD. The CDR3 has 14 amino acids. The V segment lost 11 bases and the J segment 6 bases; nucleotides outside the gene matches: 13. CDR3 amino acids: CAASTGTGLDGYTF. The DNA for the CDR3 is TGTGCCGCCAGTACCGGGACAGGGTTAGATGGCTACACCTTC.

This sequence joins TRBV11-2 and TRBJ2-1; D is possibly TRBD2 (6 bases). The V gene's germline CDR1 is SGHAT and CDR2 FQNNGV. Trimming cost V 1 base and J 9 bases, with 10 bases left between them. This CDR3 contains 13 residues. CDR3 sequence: CASSLVVGGEQFF. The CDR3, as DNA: TGTGCCAGCAGCTTAGTGGTGGGGGGTGAGCAGTTCTTC.

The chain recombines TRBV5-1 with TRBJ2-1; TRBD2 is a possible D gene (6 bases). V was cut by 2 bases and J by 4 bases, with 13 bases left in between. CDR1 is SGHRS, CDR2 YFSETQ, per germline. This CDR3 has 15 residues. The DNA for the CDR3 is TGCGCCAGCAGCTTACGGATAGGAGGGTACAATGAGCAGTTCTTC. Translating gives CASSLRIGGYNEQFF.

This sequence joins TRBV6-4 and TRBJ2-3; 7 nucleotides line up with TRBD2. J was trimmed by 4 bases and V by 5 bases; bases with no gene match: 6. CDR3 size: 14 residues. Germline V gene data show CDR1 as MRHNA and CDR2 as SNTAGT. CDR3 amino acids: CASSPAGEADTQYF. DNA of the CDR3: TGTGCCAGCAGTCCTGCGGGAGAAGCAGATACGCAGTATTTT.

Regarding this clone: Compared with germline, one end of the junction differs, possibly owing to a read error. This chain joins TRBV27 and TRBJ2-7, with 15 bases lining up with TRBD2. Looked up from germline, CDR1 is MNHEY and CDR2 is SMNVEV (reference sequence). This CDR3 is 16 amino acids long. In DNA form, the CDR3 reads TGTGCCAGCAGTATAAATGCGGGACTAGCGGGAGGACAAGGGAACTTC. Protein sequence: CASSINAGLAGGQGNF.

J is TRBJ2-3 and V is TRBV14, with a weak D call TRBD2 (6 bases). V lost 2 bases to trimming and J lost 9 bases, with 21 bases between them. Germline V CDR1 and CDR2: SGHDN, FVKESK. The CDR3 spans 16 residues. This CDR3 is CASSQTAGTVGSTQYF. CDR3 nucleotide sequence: TGTGCCAGCAGCCAAACCGCCGGGACGGTCGGGAGCACGCAGTATTTT.

The CDR3 bases are TGTGCCAGCAGTCGCCTGGGAGCAGGACCTGAAGCTTTCTTT. This gives the protein CASSRLGAGPEAFF. The V and J genes are TRBV6-5 and TRBJ1-1; D gene ambiguous. CDR1 and CDR2 from the germline V gene are MNHEY and SVGAGI. Trimming took 5 bases from V and 6 from J, leaving 16 bases between them. The CDR3 has 14 residues.

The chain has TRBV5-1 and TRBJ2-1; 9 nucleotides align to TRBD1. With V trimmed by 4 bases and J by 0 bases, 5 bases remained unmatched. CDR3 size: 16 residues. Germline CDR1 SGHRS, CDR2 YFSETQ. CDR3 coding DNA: TGCGCCAGCAGCGAGGGACAGGGTGTCTCCTACAATGAGCAGTTCTTC. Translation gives CASSEGQGVSYNEQFF.

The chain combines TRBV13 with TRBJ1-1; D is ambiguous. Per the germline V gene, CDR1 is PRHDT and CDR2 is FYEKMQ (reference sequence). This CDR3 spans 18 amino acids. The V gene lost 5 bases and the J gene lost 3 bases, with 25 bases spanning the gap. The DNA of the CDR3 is TGTGCCAGCAGCACGACACCCAAGGTATCGATTTTGGACACTGAAGCTTTCTTT. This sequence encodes CASSTTPKVSILDTEAFF.

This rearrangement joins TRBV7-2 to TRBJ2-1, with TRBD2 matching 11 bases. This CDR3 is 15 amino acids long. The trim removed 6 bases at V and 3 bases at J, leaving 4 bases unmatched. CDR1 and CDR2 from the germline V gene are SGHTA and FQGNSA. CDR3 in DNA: TGTGCCAGCAGTTCTAGCGGGAGGAACTACAATGAGCAGTTCTTC. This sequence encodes CASSSSGRNYNEQFF.

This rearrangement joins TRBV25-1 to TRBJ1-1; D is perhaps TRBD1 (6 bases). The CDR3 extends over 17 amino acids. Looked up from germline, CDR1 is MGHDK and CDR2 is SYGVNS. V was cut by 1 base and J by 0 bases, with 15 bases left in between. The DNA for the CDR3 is TGTGCCAGCAGTGAATCGGGCAGGGGAGTCATGAACACTGAAGCTTTCTTT. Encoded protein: CASSESGRGVMNTEAFF.